These 5 T cell receptor beta chains originate from one sample sequenced in a study of blood T cells in healthy people across ages. The second PCR ran about 6 to 11 cycles with a sample-barcoded 5' primer and J-beta primers. TCRdb fed the 5' RACE reads into MiXCR, producing one record per CDR3 protein. The sample holds about 1 million distinct CDR3 sequences; less than 50% are singletons and the top ten take 18%. The sequenced sample was blood. These receptors were obtained from a woman aged 60-75 years in good health.

This clonotype was counted a few times. The chain uses TRBV7-6 and TRBJ2-6; D may be TRBD1 (5 bases). Deletions cut 0 bases from V and 1 base from J, with 13 bases between. The CDR3 has 18 residues. Per germline, CDR1 SGHVS and CDR2 FNYEAQ. CDR3 region: CASSLAGRVASGANVLTF. The CDR3 DNA reads as TGTGCCAGCAGCTTAGCGGGCAGGGTGGCATCTGGGGCCAACGTCCTGACTTTC.

CDR3 bases: TGTGCCAGCAGCTCAGGCGGGACTAGCGGGACCGCGAGATACGAGCAGTACTTC. It encodes CASSSGGTSGTARYEQYF. The V call is TRBV7-9, the J call TRBJ2-7; 13 bases align to TRBD2. Trimming removed 4 bases from V and 4 bases from J; junction bases left unmatched: 13. The CDR3 runs 18 residues. The germline V gene encodes CDR1 SEHNR and CDR2 FQNEAQ (reference sequence).

The V gene is TRBV13, the J gene TRBJ2-1; 11 bases are shared with TRBD2. The end of the DNA fits TRBJ2-7 better, so the J call may be wrong. CDR1 is PRHDT, CDR2 FYEKMQ, per germline (reference sequence). This CDR3 has 18 residues. As DNA, the CDR3 is TGTGCCAGCAGCTCACCCGGACTAGCGGGCGGTGTATACAATGAGCAGTACTTC. Amino acid sequence: CASSSPGLAGGVYNEQYF.

The J gene is TRBJ2-7, the V gene TRBV9; no clear D gene. Trimming left V 0 bases short and J 2 bases short, with 12 bases between. The CDR3 extends over 15 amino acids. Germline CDR1 is SGDLS and CDR2 is YYNGEE. Here the CDR3 DNA reads TGTGCCAGCAGCGTAGGGTCCCTAGATCCCTACGAGCAGTACTTC. This codes for CASSVGSLDPYEQYF.

This clonotype was counted only a few times. The CDR3 sequence: CASSQVAGTQGYEQYF. DNA of the CDR3: TGCGCCAGCAGCCAAGTAGCGGGGACTCAGGGCTACGAGCAGTACTTC. V and J are TRBV4-1 and TRBJ2-5; 8 positions agree with TRBD2. Near its end, the DNA agrees better with TRBJ2-7, so the J call may be wrong. CDR1 MGHRA and CDR2 YSYEKL come from the germline V gene. The CDR3 totals 16 residues.